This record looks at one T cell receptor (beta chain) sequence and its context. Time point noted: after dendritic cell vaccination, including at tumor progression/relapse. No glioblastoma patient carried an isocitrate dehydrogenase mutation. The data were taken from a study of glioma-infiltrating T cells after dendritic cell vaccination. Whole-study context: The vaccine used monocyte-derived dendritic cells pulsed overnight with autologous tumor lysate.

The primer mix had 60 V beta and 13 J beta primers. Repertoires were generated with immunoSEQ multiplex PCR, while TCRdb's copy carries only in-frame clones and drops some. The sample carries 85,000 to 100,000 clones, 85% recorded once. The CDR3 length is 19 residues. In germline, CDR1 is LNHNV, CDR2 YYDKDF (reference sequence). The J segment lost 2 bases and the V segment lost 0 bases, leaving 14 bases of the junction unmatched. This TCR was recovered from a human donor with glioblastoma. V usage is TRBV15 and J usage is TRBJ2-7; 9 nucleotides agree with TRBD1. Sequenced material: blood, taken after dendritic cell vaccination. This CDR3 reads CATSRDKFSLGTGPYEQYF. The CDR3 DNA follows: TGTGCCACCAGCAGAGATAAGTTCAGTTTGGGGACAGGGCCCTACGAGCAGTACTTC.